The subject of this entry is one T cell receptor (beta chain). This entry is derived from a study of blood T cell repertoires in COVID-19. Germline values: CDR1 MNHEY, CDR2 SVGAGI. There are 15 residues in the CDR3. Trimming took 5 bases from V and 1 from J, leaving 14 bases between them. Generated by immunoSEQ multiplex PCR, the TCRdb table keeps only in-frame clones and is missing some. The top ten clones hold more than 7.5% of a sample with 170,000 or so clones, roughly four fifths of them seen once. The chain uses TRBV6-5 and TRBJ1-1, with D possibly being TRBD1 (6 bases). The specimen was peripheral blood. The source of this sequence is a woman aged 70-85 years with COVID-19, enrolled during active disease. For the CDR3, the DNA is TGTGCCAGCAGTCCCAGGACAGCCGAGAACACTGAAGCTTTCTTT. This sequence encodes CASSPRTAENTEAFF.